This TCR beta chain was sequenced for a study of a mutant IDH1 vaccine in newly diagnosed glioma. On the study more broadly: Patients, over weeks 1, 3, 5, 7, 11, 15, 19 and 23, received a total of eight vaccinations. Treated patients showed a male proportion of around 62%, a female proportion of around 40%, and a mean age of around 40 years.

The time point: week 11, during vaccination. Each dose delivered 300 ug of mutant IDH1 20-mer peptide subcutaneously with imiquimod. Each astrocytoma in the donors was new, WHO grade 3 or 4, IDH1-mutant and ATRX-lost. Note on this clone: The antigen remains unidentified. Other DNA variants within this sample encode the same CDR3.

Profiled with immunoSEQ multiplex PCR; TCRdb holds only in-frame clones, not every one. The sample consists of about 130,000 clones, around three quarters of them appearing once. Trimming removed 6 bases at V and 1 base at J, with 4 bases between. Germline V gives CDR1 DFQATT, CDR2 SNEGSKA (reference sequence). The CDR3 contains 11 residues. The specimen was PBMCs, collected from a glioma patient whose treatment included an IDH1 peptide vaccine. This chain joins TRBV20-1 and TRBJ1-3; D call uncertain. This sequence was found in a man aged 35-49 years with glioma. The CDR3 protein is CSAISGNTIYF. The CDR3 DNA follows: TGCAGTGCGATTTCTGGAAACACCATATATTTT.